This is a list of T cell receptor beta chains from one sample in a study of blood T cell repertoires in COVID-19. The table came from immunoSEQ multiplex PCR; TCRdb's copy has only in-frame clones and leaves some out. The sample has approximately 200,000 clones, 75% to 90% seen once; the top ten hold approximately 10%. Input material: peripheral blood. The receptors were gathered from a human donor with active or convalescent COVID-19. The donor label of this sample is uncertain. The CDR3 runs from the conserved cysteine through the conserved F or W. A D gene is named only where the DNA matches it firmly. Only part of the rows carry a size: once, few, many, or a class if the clone is expanded.

TRBV30	.	.	TRBJ2-3	CAWKGGSGMRDTQYF	TGTGCCTGGAAGGGGGGAAGCGGGATGAGGGATACGCAGTATTTT
TRBV3-1/TRBV3-2	TRBD2	.	TRBJ2-7	CASSPGLAAYEQYF	TGTGCCAGCAGCCCCGGACTAGCGGCTTACGAGCAGTACTTC
TRBV7-9	TRBD1	once	TRBJ2-1	CASSPTGGPVGNEQFF	TGTGCCAGCAGCCCTACAGGGGGCCCCGTCGGGAATGAGCAGTTCTTC
TRBV9	TRBD1	.	TRBJ1-3	CASSVLQGADTIYF	TGTGCCAGCAGCGTGTTACAGGGGGCTGACACCATATATTTT
TRBV11-2	.	.	TRBJ2-7	CASSLGGGTREQYF	TGTGCCAGCAGCTTAGGAGGGGGTACCCGAGAGCAGTACTTC
TRBV19	TRBD1	.	TRBJ2-3	CASSRPGTANTDTQYF	TGTGCCAGTAGTCGCCCCGGGACAGCAAACACAGATACGCAGTATTTT
TRBV2	TRBD1	.	TRBJ2-1	CASKGASYNEQFF	TGTGCCAGCAAGGGGGCGTCCTACAATGAGCAGTTCTTC
TRBV30	TRBD1	.	TRBJ2-5	CAWRGQGNNQYF	TGTGCCTGGAGGGGACAGGGGAACAACCAGTACTTC
TRBV15	TRBD1	.	TRBJ2-7	CATSRDRFDEQYF	TGTGCCACCAGCAGGGACAGGTTTGACGAGCAGTACTTC
TRBV7-9	.	.	TRBJ2-5	CASSSPGETQYF	TGTGCCAGCAGCTCCCCAGGGGAGACCCAGTACTTC
TRBV3-1/TRBV3-2	TRBD2	.	TRBJ2-2	CASSRSGGAAGELFF	TGTGCCAGCAGCCGTAGCGGGGGGGCCGCCGGGGAGCTGTTTTTT
TRBV27	TRBD2	once	TRBJ2-3	CASSQVAGYTQYF	TGTGCCAGCAGCCAGGTAGCGGGGTATACGCAGTATTTT
TRBV6-1	TRBD2	few	TRBJ2-1	CASSGRLAGISYNEQFF	TGTGCCAGCAGTGGTAGACTAGCGGGAATTTCCTACAATGAGCAGTTCTTC
TRBV14	TRBD1	.	TRBJ2-1	CASSHPGTGGNEQFF	TGTGCCAGCAGCCACCCCGGGACAGGGGGTAATGAGCAGTTCTTC
TRBV11-2	.	.	TRBJ1-2	CASSTNAGYTF	TGTGCCAGCAGCACCAACGCGGGCTACACCTTC
TRBV27	.	.	TRBJ1-2	CASSPRGQKGHGYTF	TGTGCCAGCAGTCCTCGAGGGCAAAAAGGGCATGGCTACACCTTC
TRBV4-1	TRBD2	.	TRBJ2-3	CASSQASLAGGTDTQYF	TGCGCCAGCAGCCAAGCCTCTCTAGCGGGGGGCACAGATACGCAGTATTTT
TRBV2	TRBD1	.	TRBJ1-2	CASSLYRDRYGYTF	TGTGCCAGCAGTCTATACCGGGACAGGTATGGCTACACCTTC
TRBV27	.	once	TRBJ2-7	CASRPARTPAYEQYF	TGTGCCAGCAGACCAGCCCGGACTCCTGCCTACGAGCAGTACTTC
TRBV3-1/TRBV3-2	.	few	TRBJ2-2	CASSQGPGELFF	TGTGCCAGCAGCCAAGGGCCCGGGGAGCTGTTTTTT
TRBV18	TRBD1	.	TRBJ1-4	CASSPDRDRDEKLFF	TGTGCCAGCTCACCCGACCGAGACAGGGATGAAAAACTGTTTTTT
TRBV7-6	.	.	TRBJ1-6	CASSFQGNDNSPLHF	TGTGCCAGCAGCTTTCAGGGGAATGATAATTCACCCCTCCACTTT
TRBV19	.	.	TRBJ2-7	CASRQYRDSYEQYF	TGTGCCAGTAGGCAGTACAGGGACTCCTACGAGCAGTACTTC
TRBV4-3	.	.	TRBJ2-7	CASSQDPTRSYEQYF	TGCGCCAGCAGCCAAGATCCAACACGTTCCTACGAGCAGTACTTC
TRBV19	.	.	TRBJ2-4	CASSEGGGLAKNIQYF	TGTGCCAGCAGCGAAGGGGGGGGGCTAGCCAAAAACATTCAGTACTTC
TRBV7-3	.	.	TRBJ2-1	CASSNNRVGVNEQFF	TGTGCCAGCAGCAATAACAGGGTTGGGGTCAATGAGCAGTTCTTC
TRBV7-2	TRBD2	few	TRBJ2-1	CASSLGTSGRLFF	TGTGCCAGCAGCTTAGGGACTAGCGGGAGGTTGTTCTTC
TRBV24-1	TRBD2	.	TRBJ2-7	CATSPGGDGQYF	TGTGCCACCAGTCCCGGGGGGGACGGGCAGTACTTC
TRBV2	.	.	TRBJ1-5	CASSRTSQNQPQHF	TGTGCCAGCAGTCGGACATCACAGAATCAGCCCCAGCATTTT
TRBV7-6	TRBD2	.	TRBJ2-3	CASSLRAGGDTDTQYF	TGTGCCAGCAGCTTACGAGCGGGGGGGGACACAGATACGCAGTATTTT
TRBV24-1	TRBD2	.	TRBJ2-1	CATSVTSGNLNEQFF	TGTGCCACCAGTGTAACTAGCGGGAATCTCAATGAGCAGTTCTTC
TRBV11-3	TRBD2	.	TRBJ2-3	CASSLGLAKTDTQYF	TGTGCCAGCAGCCTTGGACTAGCGAAGACAGATACGCAGTATTTT
TRBV28	TRBD2	.	TRBJ2-1	CASSFERGGRNEQFF	TGTGCCAGCAGTTTTGAGCGGGGGGGACGGAATGAGCAGTTCTTC
TRBV28	.	once	TRBJ1-2	CACNRNYGYTF	TGTGCCTGCAACAGGAACTATGGCTACACCTTC
TRBV11-3	.	once	TRBJ2-7	CASSLLAGSLGEQYF	TGTGCCAGCAGCTTACTGGCGGGATCACTGGGGGAGCAGTACTTC
TRBV29-1	TRBD1	.	TRBJ2-7	CSVDRTGSYEQYF	TGCAGCGTTGACAGGACAGGGAGTTACGAGCAGTACTTC
TRBV19	TRBD1	.	TRBJ2-3	CASWGQGRPTDTQYF	TGTGCCAGCTGGGGACAGGGAAGGCCCACAGATACGCAGTATTTT
TRBV13	TRBD1	once	TRBJ2-3	CASSTGQVSTDTQYF	TGTGCCAGCAGCACGGGACAGGTCTCGACAGATACGCAGTATTTT
TRBV11-3	.	.	TRBJ2-3	CASSLELTQYF	TGTGCCAGCAGCTTAGAGTTAACGCAGTATTTT
TRBV18	.	once	TRBJ2-5	CASSPRTTETQYF	TGTGCCAGCTCACCTAGGACTACGGAGACCCAGTACTTC
TRBV28	.	.	TRBJ1-5	CASSQVRLLQPQHF	TGTGCCAGCAGTCAGGTCCGGTTGTTGCAGCCCCAGCATTTT
TRBV5-1	TRBD1	.	TRBJ2-7	CASRGTGGLDEQYF	TGCGCCAGCAGGGGGACAGGGGGCCTGGACGAGCAGTACTTC
TRBV9	TRBD2	.	TRBJ2-3	CASSVRGLLAGGRTDTQYF	TGTGCCAGCAGCGTAAGGGGACTCCTAGCGGGAGGACGCACGGATACGCAGTATTTT
TRBV3-1/TRBV3-2	TRBD2	few	TRBJ2-3	CASSQGLAGDRGTDTQYF	TGTGCCAGCAGCCAAGGCCTAGCGGGAGACAGAGGTACAGATACGCAGTATTTT
TRBV11-2	TRBD1	few	TRBJ1-6	CASTPPPGTGRKYSPLHF	TGTGCCAGCACACCCCCCCCCGGGACAGGGAGGAAATATTCACCCCTCCACTTT
TRBV18	.	.	TRBJ2-7	CASSSARGGREQYF	TGTGCCAGCTCATCAGCGAGGGGGGGACGCGAGCAGTACTTC
TRBV30	.	.	TRBJ1-1	CAWSEHVRTEAFF	TGTGCCTGGAGTGAGCACGTCAGGACTGAAGCTTTCTTT
TRBV2	TRBD1	once	TRBJ2-1	CASSARQGANEQFF	TGTGCCAGCAGTGCCCGTCAGGGGGCGAATGAGCAGTTCTTC
TRBV18	.	.	TRBJ2-3	CASSPNPGTQYF	TGTGCCAGCTCACCAAATCCCGGTACGCAGTATTTT
TRBV7-2	.	.	TRBJ2-1	CASSTRIEAYNEQFF	TGTGCCAGCAGCACCCGGATAGAGGCCTACAATGAGCAGTTCTTC
TRBV9	TRBD2	.	TRBJ2-1	CASSLGTSGSVGWNEQFF	TGTGCCAGCAGCCTCGGGACTAGCGGGAGTGTGGGATGGAATGAGCAGTTCTTC
TRBV14	TRBD1	few	TRBJ1-6	CASSQAGTGGRSPLHF	TGTGCCAGCAGCCAAGCAGGGACAGGGGGTCGTTCACCCCTCCACTTT
TRBV30	.	.	TRBJ2-3	CAWTTLTYLSDTQYF	TGTGCCTGGACTACACTGACATACCTGTCAGATACGCAGTATTTT
TRBV19	TRBD2	.	TRBJ2-3	CATLDGGEATDTQYF	TGTGCTACCCTCGACGGGGGGGAGGCGACAGATACGCAGTATTTT
TRBV14	.	.	TRBJ1-2	CASSQGTLWKRGNGYTF	TGTGCCAGCAGCCAGGGGACACTTTGGAAAAGAGGAAATGGCTACACCTTC
TRBV9	TRBD2	.	TRBJ2-2	CASTPTSGGAGGELFF	TGTGCCAGCACCCCAACTAGCGGGGGGGCGGGCGGGGAGCTGTTTTTT
TRBV28	TRBD1	.	TRBJ1-1	CASSRGDWNTEAFF	TGTGCCAGCAGCAGGGGGGACTGGAACACTGAAGCTTTCTTT
TRBV24-1	.	.	TRBJ1-2	CATSGDSYGYTF	TGTGCCACCAGTGGAGACAGCTATGGCTACACCTTC
TRBV7-7	.	.	TRBJ2-5	CASSLEGPGTLETQYF	TGTGCCAGCAGCTTAGAAGGTCCAGGCACCTTAGAGACCCAGTACTTC
TRBV9	.	.	TRBJ1-6	CASSVGNRRNSPLHF	TGTGCCAGCAGCGTAGGAAACAGGAGAAATTCACCCCTCCACTTT